The 7 T cell receptor beta chains reported below all come from one sample, sequenced in a study of shared clonotypes between healthy human individuals (TCRdb year 2020). The library was generated by the immunoSEQ multiplex PCR assay. The clones in this table, taken by TCRdb from immuneACCESS, are in-frame only. Not every clone is retained; where verified, under half of the shortfall comes from an unresolved V gene, and the cause of the rest is unknown. The sample contains more than 2,000,000 clones, around nine tenths of them found a single time. The ten biggest clones cover more than 0.12% of the sample. The sequenced sample was naive CD4+ T cells sorted from blood. Taken with the paper, the label for cell subset or site translates to: CD45RA+ positively selected. All receptors derive from a man in his late teens or twenties in good health.

The chain uses TRBV18 and TRBJ2-2; D might be TRBD2 (6 bases). The germline V gene has CDR1 KGHSH and CDR2 LQKENI. The CDR3 sequence is 14 residues long. Trimming pared 5 bases from V and 2 bases from J, leaving 9 bases between. In DNA form, the CDR3 reads TGTGCCAGCTCAGCCGGGACTAACACCGGGGAGCTGTTTTTT. Translating gives CASSAGTNTGELFF.

CDR3 nucleotides: TGTGCCAGCAGCCGAGAGATGAACACTGAAGCTTTCTTT. Translation: CASSREMNTEAFF. V gene TRBV9 combines with J gene TRBJ1-1; unclear D gene. This CDR3 has 13 residues. V was trimmed by 4 bases and J by 0 bases, leaving 7 bases between them. The germline V gene has CDR1 SGDLS and CDR2 YYNGEE. The whole variable domain, filled in from reference TRBV9 and TRBJ1-1, reads DSGVTQTPKHLITATGQRVTLRCSPRSGDLSVYWYQQSLDQGLQFLIQYYNGEERAKGNILERFSAQQFPDLHSELNLSSLELGDSALYFCASSREMNTEAFFGQGTRLTVV.

The chain uses TRBV7-8 and TRBJ2-7; 9 positions match TRBD1. CDR1 SGHVS and CDR2 FQNEAQ come from the germline V gene. This CDR3 has 15 residues. With 3 bases clipped from V and 0 bases from J, the junction kept 3 bases outside the gene matches. CDR3 protein: CASSFGTGISYEQYF. CDR3 DNA sequence: TGTGCCAGCAGCTTCGGGACAGGGATCTCCTACGAGCAGTACTTC.

The V gene is TRBV10-3, the J gene TRBJ1-4; D perhaps matches TRBD1 (6 bases). This CDR3 contains 17 residues. Germline lookup yields CDR1 ENHRY and CDR2 SYGVKD. V was trimmed by 3 bases and J by 7 bases, leaving 21 bases between them. The CDR3 reads CAISDSTRGAGGEKLFF. CDR3 sequence (DNA): TGTGCCATCAGTGACTCCACTCGGGGGGCAGGAGGTGAAAAACTGTTTTTT.

Points on this clone: Other DNA sequences in the sample encode the same CDR3. V usage is TRBV7-9 and J usage is TRBJ1-1; D unresolved. CDR1 and CDR2 from the germline V gene are SEHNR and FQNEAQ (reference sequence). This CDR3 comprises 14 residues. Trimming pared 1 base from V and 1 base from J, leaving 7 bases between. The CDR3 region is CASSLGRGNTEAFF. The DNA for the CDR3 is TGTGCCAGCAGCTTAGGTAGAGGGAACACTGAAGCTTTCTTT.

This clone appeared a few times. The rearrangement joins TRBV28 to TRBJ1-5, with 8 bases fitting TRBD1. The germline V gene encodes CDR1 MDHEN and CDR2 SYDVKM. V shed 5 bases and J 2 bases; nucleotides not matched to a gene: 8. This CDR3 is 16 amino acids long. The CDR3 loop reads CASSPRTGFGNQPQHF. The CDR3 DNA reads as TGTGCCAGCAGTCCTCGGACAGGGTTTGGCAATCAGCCCCAGCATTTT.

This rearrangement joins TRBV7-9 to TRBJ2-4, with TRBD2 identical over 8 bases. This CDR3 has 17 amino acids. Germline loops: CDR1 SEHNR, CDR2 FQNEAQ (reference sequence). With V trimmed by 1 base and J by 1 base, 6 bases remained unmatched. CDR3 sequence: CASSLVFGGRAKNIQYF. CDR3 nucleotide sequence: TGTGCCAGCAGCTTAGTTTTCGGCGGGAGGGCCAAAAACATTCAGTACTTC.